Presented here are 22 T cell receptor beta chains from one specimen sequenced in a study of shared clonotypes between healthy human individuals. TCRdb's copy holds only in-frame clones and misses some; the assay was immunoSEQ multiplex PCR. The sample holds approximately 2.5 million clones, over 85% seen once. Material for sequencing was naive CD4+ T cells sorted from blood. Subset denoted: CD45RA+ positively selected. Receptor source: a man aged 18 to 29 in good health.

This clone was seen a handful of times. The V gene is TRBV7-9, the J gene TRBJ2-5; 11 bases agree with TRBD1. Per the germline V gene, CDR1 is SEHNR and CDR2 is FQNEAQ (reference sequence). CDR3 length: 18 amino acids. After removal of 0 bases from V and 0 bases from J, the junction contained 6 bases not matched to a gene. The CDR3 DNA follows: TGTGCCAGCAGCTTAGCCCGCTGGGACAGGGGGGACCAAGAGACCCAGTACTTC. Encoded protein: CASSLARWDRGDQETQYF.

V usage is TRBV10-3 and J usage is TRBJ2-1; 16 nucleotides align to TRBD2. The CDR3 spans 15 residues. The germline V gene has CDR1 ENHRY and CDR2 SYGVKD. Germline trimming cut 8 bases from V and 6 bases from J; bases unmatched to any gene: 4. The CDR3 is CAIGTSGGASNEQFF. The CDR3 nucleotides are TGTGCCATCGGGACTAGCGGGGGGGCATCCAATGAGCAGTTCTTC.

The V gene is TRBV10-3, the J gene TRBJ2-7; D might be TRBD1 (5 bases). The CDR3 consists of 15 residues. V shed 0 bases and J shed 5 bases, with 14 bases lying between them. Germline loops: CDR1 ENHRY, CDR2 SYGVKD. The CDR3 region is CAISESLGPRNEQYF. CDR3 sequence (DNA): TGTGCCATCAGTGAGTCGTTGGGGCCTCGGAACGAGCAGTACTTC.

Notes on this clone: Within the sample, other DNA sequences also encode this same CDR3. J is TRBJ2-3 and V is TRBV6-1; D gene uncertain. The CDR3 has 14 amino acids. CDR1 is MNHNS, CDR2 SASEGT, per germline. The V and J ends lost 5 bases and 0 bases respectively, with 9 bases between them. This CDR3 is CASSPGGSTDTQYF. DNA for the CDR3: TGTGCCAGCAGTCCCGGCGGTAGCACAGATACGCAGTATTTT.

This chain joins TRBV18 and TRBJ2-1; 8 bases are a match to TRBD2. Germline V lookup: CDR1 KGHSH, CDR2 LQKENI. The V segment lost 3 bases and the J segment 0 bases; nucleotides outside the gene matches: 7. The CDR3 length is 17 residues. The CDR3 region is CASSPRSGMSSYNEQFF. The CDR3 bases are TGTGCCAGCTCACCGCGTAGCGGGATGAGCTCCTACAATGAGCAGTTCTTC.

The chain links TRBV25-1 to TRBJ1-6, with D tentatively TRBD1 (5 bases). The CDR3 is 17 residues long. The V end was cut by 4 bases, the J end by 6 bases, with 19 bases between. Germline V gives CDR1 MGHDK, CDR2 SYGVNS. CDR3 sequence (DNA): TGTGCCAGCAGTGGAGGGGTTATGAGGGCCTCTAATTCACCCCTCCACTTT. It codes for CASSGGVMRASNSPLHF. Combining the CDR3 with reference TRBV25-1 and TRBJ1-6 gives the whole variable domain EADIYQTPRYLVIGTGKKITLECSQTMGHDKMYWYQQDPGMELHLIHYSYGVNSTEKGDLSSESTVSRIRTEHFPLTLESARPSHTSQYLCASSGGVMRASNSPLHFGNGTRLTVT.

The chain uses TRBV5-4 and TRBJ1-1; 7 nucleotides agree with TRBD1. Germline V gene lookup returns CDR1 SGHNT and CDR2 YYREEE (reference sequence). V lost 4 bases and J lost 6; bases outside the gene matches: 12. The CDR3 contains 15 residues. The CDR3 DNA reads TGTGCCAGCAGCCTCGGAGGGGGCGCACCCCCTGAAGCTTTCTTT. Its translation: CASSLGGGAPPEAFF.

The chain joins TRBV7-2 to TRBJ1-1; D is undetermined. V was clipped by 6 bases and J by 1 base, with 12 bases between them. This CDR3 comprises 14 residues. Germline values: CDR1 SGHTA, CDR2 FQGNSA. The DNA of the CDR3 is TGTGCCAGCAGAAGACGCACGGGGAACACTGAAGCTTTCTTT. It translates to CASRRRTGNTEAFF.

The V call is TRBV30, the J call TRBJ2-7; 7 nucleotides line up with TRBD2. Germline CDR1 is GTSNPN and CDR2 is SVGIG (reference sequence). Germline trimming cut 5 bases from V and 4 bases from J; bases unmatched to any gene: 5. The CDR3 contains 12 residues. The DNA of the CDR3 is TGTGCCTGGTCCAACGGGGGGTACGAGCAGTACTTC. Protein: CAWSNGGYEQYF.

Turning to this clone: Other DNA sequences in the sample encode the same CDR3. The rearrangement joins TRBV28 to TRBJ1-2; D call uncertain. The germline CDR1 and CDR2 sequences are MDHEN and SYDVKM. The CDR3 has 12 amino acids. V was cut by 5 bases and J by 5 bases, with 9 bases left in between. CDR3 region: CASSPGQYGYTF. The DNA for the CDR3 is TGTGCCAGCAGTCCGGGTCAGTATGGCTACACCTTC.

This clone was observed a few times. This chain uses TRBV7-9 with TRBJ1-5; the D gene is possibly TRBD1 (6 bases). V lost 5 bases to trimming and J lost 3 bases, with 20 bases between them. From germline, CDR1 is SEHNR and CDR2 FQNEAQ (reference sequence). The CDR3 extends over 17 amino acids. The CDR3 bases are TGTGCCAGCAGCCCCAGCAGGGGCCACGGCGTCAATCAGCCCCAGCATTTT. Its protein product is CASSPSRGHGVNQPQHF.

The chain joins TRBV9 to TRBJ2-7; 15 bases fit TRBD2. The junction had 3 bases not matched to a gene; V was cut back by 4 bases and J by 1 base. Germline V lookup: CDR1 SGDLS, CDR2 YYNGEE. The CDR3 totals 16 residues. Here the CDR3 reads CASSLGLAGGSYEQYF. CDR3 sequence (DNA): TGTGCCAGCAGCCTAGGACTAGCGGGAGGGTCCTACGAGCAGTACTTC.

The rearrangement uses TRBV2 and TRBJ2-7; D gene unclear. V lost 5 bases and J 0 bases, leaving 8 bases between the germline ends. Germline V gives CDR1 SNHLY, CDR2 FYNNEI. The CDR3 spans 13 residues. CDR3 coding DNA: TGTGCCAGCAGTCCTATAGTCTCCTACGAGCAGTACTTC. Its protein product is CASSPIVSYEQYF.

V is TRBV5-8 and J is TRBJ2-7; tentatively, D is TRBD1 (6 bases). Trimming stripped 4 bases from V and 2 bases from J, with 13 bases between. From germline, CDR1 is SGHTS and CDR2 YDEGEE. The CDR3 sequence is 14 residues long. The CDR3 DNA reads TGTGCCAGCAGCGCTGGGACACCCACCTACGAGCAGTACTTC. Amino acid sequence: CASSAGTPTYEQYF.

The V and J genes are TRBV7-2 and TRBJ2-1; D is perhaps TRBD2 (6 bases). The CDR3 has 14 residues. Germline V gene lookup returns CDR1 SGHTA and CDR2 FQGNSA. Trimming stripped 1 base from V and 8 bases from J, with 12 bases between. The CDR3 coding sequence is TGTGCCAGCAGCTTAGGGCGGGATCGCTATGAGCAGTTCTTC. Translation: CASSLGRDRYEQFF.

The chain employs TRBV2 and TRBJ1-5; D call uncertain. Trimming removed 4 bases from V and 4 bases from J, with 14 bases in between. CDR1 and CDR2 from the germline V gene are SNHLY and FYNNEI. This CDR3 is built from 15 residues. The CDR3 DNA sequence: TGTGCCAGCAGTGGACCGGTACTAGGGAATCAGCCCCAGCATTTT. Translation: CASSGPVLGNQPQHF.

V and J are TRBV4-1 and TRBJ2-7, with 8 bases matching TRBD1. This CDR3 spans 13 amino acids. Germline CDR1 is MGHRA and CDR2 is YSYEKL. Losses at the gene ends were 8 bases for V and 2 bases for J; bases not matched to a gene: 5. CDR3 region: CASEDRVTYEQYF. The CDR3 nucleotides are TGCGCCAGCGAGGACAGGGTAACCTACGAGCAGTACTTC.

The V and J genes are TRBV19 and TRBJ2-5; no reliable D call. CDR1 and CDR2 from the germline V gene are LNHDA and SQIVND (reference sequence). The V end lost 1 base, the J end lost 0 bases, and 6 bases lay between the germline ends. The CDR3 has 14 amino acids. The CDR3: CASSIGLDQETQYF. CDR3 DNA: TGTGCCAGTAGTATAGGACTTGACCAAGAGACCCAGTACTTC.

V gene TRBV2 combines with J gene TRBJ2-7; perhaps D is TRBD1 or TRBD2 (5 bases each). The CDR3 consists of 15 residues. V was pared by 2 bases and J by 4 bases, with 15 bases between. Germline V gene data show CDR1 as SNHLY and CDR2 as FYNNEI. The CDR3 DNA is TGTGCCAGCAGTGAACAGCCAGGGAGCCTGTACGAGCAGTACTTC. Translated: CASSEQPGSLYEQYF. Variable domain in full (rest from reference TRBV2 and TRBJ2-7): EPEVTQTPSHQVTQMGQEVILRCVPISNHLYFYWYRQILGQKVEFLVSFYNNEISEKSEIFDDQFSVERPDGSNFTLKIRSTKLEDSAMYFCASSEQPGSLYEQYFGPGTRLTVT.

The chain carries TRBV30 and TRBJ2-1, with TRBD2 matching over 14 bases. The CDR3 totals 20 residues. Germline loops: CDR1 GTSNPN, CDR2 SVGIG (reference sequence). Trimming took 3 bases from V and 4 from J; bases not matched to a gene: 17. DNA for the CDR3: TGTGCCTGGAGCCTAAGGGGGACTAGCGGGAGAAGAGGGGAATACAATGAGCAGTTCTTC. This sequence encodes CAWSLRGTSGRRGEYNEQFF.

This chain connects TRBV6-5 to TRBJ2-1; D ambiguous. Germline lookup yields CDR1 MNHEY and CDR2 SVGAGI. This CDR3 has 12 residues. V lost 6 bases and J 4 bases, leaving 7 bases between the germline ends. The CDR3 region has the DNA TGTGCCAGCAGCGCCTGGTACAATGAGCAGTTCTTC. It is translated as CASSAWYNEQFF.

This clone showed up just once. This chain joins TRBV6-6 and TRBJ2-3, with D uncertain. The CDR3 is 14 residues long. CDR1 is MNHNY, CDR2 SVGAGI, per germline (reference sequence). Trimming removed 0 bases from V and 3 bases from J, with 7 bases in between. The CDR3: CASSYSQTTDTQYF. DNA for the CDR3: TGTGCCAGCAGTTACTCGCAGACGACAGATACGCAGTATTTT.